The 29 T cell receptor beta chains below all came from one sample that was sequenced in a study of T cell repertoires in ileal Crohn's disease. The table came from immunoSEQ multiplex PCR; TCRdb's copy has only in-frame clones and leaves some out. The sample lists approximately 4,500 clones, nearly 75% occurring once. The material sequenced was ileal tissue. All receptors derive from an adult with Crohn's disease.

V and J are TRBV5-1 and TRBJ2-7, with 10 bases aligning to TRBD1. V lost 0 bases, J lost 5 bases, and 8 bases stayed unmatched. CDR1 and CDR2 (germline): SGHRS, YFSETQ. CDR3 length: 16 amino acids. The CDR3 sequence: CASSLAGTGVSHEQYF. In DNA form, the CDR3 reads TGCGCCAGCAGCTTGGCCGGGACAGGGGTTTCCCACGAGCAGTACTTC.

The rearrangement joins TRBV28 to TRBJ1-2; TRBD1 might be the D (5 bases). CDR1 and CDR2 (germline): MDHEN, SYDVKM. The CDR3 has 15 residues. V lost 6 bases and J lost 6, with 20 bases in between. Here the CDR3 DNA reads TGTGCCAGCAGCATGGCCGGGGGAAGGGTGAATGGCTACACCTTC. Its protein is CASSMAGGRVNGYTF.

The rearrangement joins TRBV5-1 to TRBJ2-5; D uncertain. V was trimmed by 2 bases and J by 3 bases, leaving 2 bases between them. Germline assignment: CDR1 SGHRS and CDR2 YFSETQ. The CDR3 has 11 residues. CDR3: CASSFKETQYF. The CDR3 DNA follows: TGCGCCAGCAGCTTTAAAGAGACCCAGTACTTC.

The chain carries TRBV19 and TRBJ2-5; a weak D match, TRBD2 (6 bases). Trimming removed 6 bases from V and 4 bases from J, with 12 bases in between. CDR1 is LNHDA and CDR2 is SQIVND in the germline V gene (reference sequence). This CDR3 comprises 13 residues. The CDR3 sequence: CASRVPAGETQYF. In DNA, the CDR3 is TGTGCCAGTAGGGTGCCAGCGGGAGAGACCCAGTACTTC.

This clone came up a few times. The gene calls are TRBV30 and TRBJ1-2; the D is unclear. The ends were cut back, 0 bases at V and 1 base at J, with 6 bases in the middle. This CDR3 has 13 amino acids. CDR1 is GTSNPN, CDR2 SVGIG, per germline (reference sequence). As DNA, the CDR3 is TGTGCCTGGAGTGTTCAAATTAACTATGGCTACACCTTC. It translates to CAWSVQINYGYTF.

This clone was seen once. The V gene is TRBV7-9, the J gene TRBJ2-2; weak D call: TRBD1 (6 bases). This CDR3 is 14 amino acids long. Trimming removed 8 bases at V and 4 bases at J, with 14 bases between. CDR1 and CDR2 (germline): SEHNR, FQNEAQ (reference sequence). This CDR3 reads CASCSGVGTGELFF. The DNA for the CDR3 is TGTGCCAGCTGCTCAGGGGTCGGCACCGGGGAGCTGTTTTTT.

The genes are TRBV5-4 and TRBJ2-5; 10 bases match TRBD2. The CDR3 contains 16 residues. The junction had 11 bases not matched to a gene; V was cut back by 4 bases and J by 5 bases. CDR1 and CDR2 from the germline V gene are SGHNT and YYREEE (reference sequence). CDR3 DNA: TGTGCCAGCAGCGGGGGTCCTAGCGGGAGTATCGAGACCCAGTACTTC. This encodes CASSGGPSGSIETQYF. Full variable domain (rest looked up from reference TRBV5-4 and TRBJ2-5): ETGVTQSPTHLIKTRGQQVTLRCSSQSGHNTVSWYQQALGQGPQFIFQYYREEENGRGNFPPRFSGLQFPNYSSELNVNALELDDSALYLCASSGGPSGSIETQYFGPGTRLLVL.

The CDR3 nucleotides read TGTGCCAGCAGCCAGACGACGGGATGGAGAGAAAAACTGTTTTTT. Its translation is CASSQTTGWREKLFF. The V call is TRBV4-2, the J call TRBJ1-4, with unresolved D. The V and J ends lost 3 bases and 8 bases respectively, with 16 bases between them. This CDR3 spans 15 amino acids. Germline V gene lookup returns CDR1 LGHNA and CDR2 YNFKEQ.

The chain carries TRBV13 and TRBJ1-5; 7 bases are shared with TRBD1. V was pared by 3 bases and J by 4 bases, with 3 bases of the junction left unmatched. CDR1 PRHDT and CDR2 FYEKMQ come from the germline V gene (reference sequence). The CDR3 is 14 amino acids. The CDR3 DNA sequence: TGTGCCAGCAGCTTGTCAGGGGGTAATCAGCCCCAGCATTTT. This sequence encodes CASSLSGGNQPQHF.

The chain employs TRBV5-1 and TRBJ2-5; D remains unclear. Trimming stripped 4 bases from V and 0 bases from J, with 4 bases between. Germline V gene data show CDR1 as SGHRS and CDR2 as YFSETQ. CDR3 length: 12 amino acids. The CDR3 spells CASSIDQETQYF. DNA of the CDR3: TGCGCCAGCAGCATAGACCAAGAGACCCAGTACTTC.

The chain carries TRBV11-3 and TRBJ2-2; weak D call: TRBD1 (5 bases). This CDR3 has 12 residues. Trimming shortened V by 3 bases and J by 13 bases, and 12 bases separated the two germline ends. The germline CDR1 and CDR2 sequences are SGHNT and YENEEA. CDR3 loop: CASSFGAPGLFF. In DNA form, the CDR3 reads TGTGCCAGCAGCTTTGGGGCACCCGGGCTGTTTTTT. The full variable domain, in which reference TRBV11-3 and TRBJ2-2 provide the parts outside the CDR3, is EAGVVQSPRYKIIEKKQPVAFWCNPISGHNTLYWYLQNLGQGPELLIRYENEEAVDDSQLPKDRFSAERLKGVDSTLKIQPAELGDSAVYLCASSFGAPGLFFGEGSRLTVL.

Worth noting for this clone: The same CDR3 also results from other DNA sequences found in this sample. The chain couples TRBV5-1 to TRBJ1-1; 10 positions match TRBD1. The J segment lost 4 bases and the V segment lost 3 bases, leaving 6 bases of the junction unmatched. The germline gives CDR1 SGHRS, CDR2 YFSETQ. There are 15 residues in the CDR3. CDR3 residues: CASSSRTGGGTEAFF. The CDR3 DNA sequence: TGCGCCAGCAGCTCCCGGACAGGGGGTGGCACTGAAGCTTTCTTT.

This clone came up a few times. V and J are TRBV18 and TRBJ1-2, with TRBD1 as a possible D gene (5 bases). The CDR3 consists of 13 residues. Germline-derived CDR1 and CDR2 are KGHSH and LQKENI. Trimming stripped 5 bases from V and 7 bases from J, with 14 bases between. CDR3 sequence (DNA): TGTGCCAGCTCAGCTGAGGCGGGGCTTGGCTACACCTTC. Its protein product is CASSAEAGLGYTF.

This chain connects TRBV2 to TRBJ2-7, with a weak D call TRBD1 (6 bases). Between the trimmed V and J ends, which lost 11 bases and 2 bases, there was a span of 19 bases. CDR3 length: 14 residues. Germline V lookup: CDR1 SNHLY, CDR2 FYNNEI. The DNA for the CDR3 is TGTGCCGCAGCGAAGGGGGAATGGACCTACGAGCAGTACTTC. It is translated as CAAAKGEWTYEQYF.

Notes on this clone: The sample has other DNA sequences that encode this CDR3 too. The chain is built from TRBV6-1 and TRBJ2-7; D gene uncertain. V was shortened by 3 bases and J by 2 bases, with 8 bases between the two germline ends. This CDR3 contains 13 residues. The germline gives CDR1 MNHNS, CDR2 SASEGT. Here the CDR3 reads CASSDDSPYEQYF. The DNA for the CDR3 is TGTGCCAGCAGTGACGACTCCCCCTACGAGCAGTACTTC.

The chain carries TRBV25-1 and TRBJ2-2, with TRBD2 matching 10 bases. V shed 6 bases, J shed 4 bases, and the junction held 5 bases outside the gene matches. Germline V gene data show CDR1 as MGHDK and CDR2 as SYGVNS. This CDR3 is built from 15 residues. The DNA for the CDR3 is TGTGCCAGCAGAGAAGCGGGAGGGGTCACCGGGGAGCTGTTTTTT. Translation: CASREAGGVTGELFF.

This clone was seen a few times. The genes are TRBV6-5 and TRBJ1-1; no reliable D call. The CDR3 sequence is 13 residues long. The V gene's germline CDR1 is MNHEY and CDR2 SVGAGI. Between the trimmed V and J ends, which lost 7 bases and 2 bases, there was a span of 11 bases. The DNA of the CDR3 is TGTGCCAGCACGAGTTCACTTAACACTGAAGCTTTCTTT. This encodes CASTSSLNTEAFF.

The chain carries TRBV23-1 and TRBJ2-1; D is perhaps TRBD1 (6 bases). TRBV23-1 is noted as an ORF with a role that remains uncertain. This CDR3 has 15 amino acids. Trimming pared 7 bases from V and 4 bases from J, leaving 17 bases between. The CDR3 nucleotides read TGCGCCAGCATCCCCCGGGACACTTTTTACAATGAGCAGTTCTTC. Its translation is CASIPRDTFYNEQFF.

This clone has a single count. The V gene is TRBV7-9, the J gene TRBJ1-3; D gene unclear. This CDR3 is 16 amino acids long. With 7 bases removed from V and 2 bases from J, the gap between germline ends came to 18 bases. Germline V gene lookup returns CDR1 SEHNR and CDR2 FQNEAQ (reference sequence). The CDR3 region is CASNKLGGRAGNTIYF. CDR3 nucleotides: TGTGCCAGCAACAAGCTTGGCGGTCGGGCTGGAAACACCATATATTTT.

In its sample, this clone was seen once. J is TRBJ1-2 and V is TRBV5-4; no definite D call. This CDR3 contains 14 residues. V was clipped by 0 bases and J by 7 bases, with 13 bases between them. The germline V gene encodes CDR1 SGHNT and CDR2 YYREEE (reference sequence). The CDR3 nucleotides read TGTGCCAGCAGCTTGGATGGGCTGAGTCCTGGCTACACCTTC. It is translated as CASSLDGLSPGYTF.

In its sample, this clone ranks as hyperexpanded. This sequence joins TRBV10-1 and TRBJ2-7; tentatively, D is TRBD1 (6 bases). The CDR3 spans 14 residues. V was pared by 6 bases and J by 0 bases, with 12 bases between. Germline CDR1 is WNHNN and CDR2 is SYGVQD (reference sequence). The CDR3 protein is CASSRDTASYEQYF. The CDR3 bases are TGCGCCAGCAGCCGGGACACTGCCTCCTACGAGCAGTACTTC.

The chain uses TRBV6-5 and TRBJ2-7, with 7 bases that match TRBD2. Germline CDR1 MNHEY, CDR2 SVGAGI. The CDR3 covers 13 residues. J gave up 5 bases and V 10 bases, and 11 bases lay outside the gene matches. The CDR3 DNA follows: TGTGCCACCTCGGCGGGAGTCCGGCACGAGCAGTACTTC. Residues: CATSAGVRHEQYF.

This chain connects TRBV30 to TRBJ2-7, with D maybe TRBD1 (5 bases). Looked up from germline, CDR1 is GTSNPN and CDR2 is SVGIG (reference sequence). This CDR3 has 14 amino acids. The V gene lost 5 bases and the J gene lost 0 bases, with 14 bases spanning the gap. The CDR3 here is CAWADTTRSYEQYF. CDR3 sequence (DNA): TGTGCCTGGGCGGACACGACTCGCTCCTACGAGCAGTACTTC.

The rearrangement uses TRBV9 and TRBJ2-3; the match to TRBD2 covers 8 bases. The germline V gene encodes CDR1 SGDLS and CDR2 YYNGEE. The CDR3 is 15 amino acids. V gave up 0 bases and J gave up 5 bases; unmatched junction bases: 5. The CDR3 DNA follows: TGTGCCAGCAGCGTAGACGGGAGGGCCGGAGATACGCAGTATTTT. This codes for CASSVDGRAGDTQYF.

V gene TRBV27 combines with J gene TRBJ2-5; 7 positions agree with TRBD2. The CDR3 totals 14 residues. Unmatched junction bases numbered 10, after V lost 5 bases and J lost 7 bases. Germline CDR1 is MNHEY and CDR2 is SMNVEV (reference sequence). CDR3 in amino acids: CASSVGLDYGTQYF. In DNA, the CDR3 is TGTGCCAGCAGTGTAGGACTAGATTATGGGACCCAGTACTTC.

This clone has only a few counts. V is TRBV18 and J is TRBJ1-2; no clear D. With 2 bases removed from V and 0 bases from J, the gap between germline ends came to 4 bases. Germline V CDR1 and CDR2: KGHSH, LQKENI. CDR3 length: 13 amino acids. The CDR3 region is CASSPTTNYGYTF. In DNA form, the CDR3 reads TGTGCCAGCTCACCAACAACTAACTATGGCTACACCTTC.

The gene calls are TRBV6-1 and TRBJ1-1; D is unresolved. Germline V gene data show CDR1 as MNHNS and CDR2 as SASEGT. Trimming took off 6 bases at V and 0 bases at J, with 11 bases between the two ends. CDR3 length equals 14 residues. CDR3 sequence: CASRLEVMNTEAFF. As DNA, the CDR3 is TGTGCCAGCAGGCTCGAGGTTATGAACACTGAAGCTTTCTTT.

The CDR3, as DNA: TGTGCCAGCAAGTCGAGCGGGAGAAGGGATGAGCAGTTCTTC. This gives the protein CASKSSGRRDEQFF. The V gene is TRBV27, the J gene TRBJ2-1; 8 bases are shared with TRBD2. Trimming cost V 7 bases and J 8 bases; bases outside gene matches: 10. The CDR3 covers 14 residues. Germline V gene sequence: CDR1 MNHEY, CDR2 SMNVEV (reference sequence).

This clone came up once. The genes are TRBV29-1 and TRBJ1-1; no definite D call. Trimming left V 3 bases short and J 0 bases short, with 8 bases between. Germline V gene sequence: CDR1 SQVTM, CDR2 ANQGSEA. The CDR3 covers 13 residues. CDR3: CSVEPQLNTEAFF. CDR3 bases: TGCAGCGTTGAGCCACAGCTGAACACTGAAGCTTTCTTT.